These 8 T cell receptor beta chains were all obtained from the same sample, sequenced in a study of blood T cells in healthy people across ages. Combining a sample-barcoded 5' primer with a J-beta primer mix, a second PCR ran for roughly 7 to 11 cycles. Via MiXCR, TCRdb re-called the 5' RACE reads, giving one row per CDR3 protein. The sample consists of around 780,000 distinct CDR3 sequences, roughly 24% of them appearing once. The sample also formed part of further work on T cells of mothers and their children.

The sequenced sample consisted of blood. All receptors come from a boy between 5 and 17 years old in good health.

The chain joins TRBV20-1 to TRBJ2-7; D is undetermined. CDR3 size: 11 residues. Per the germline V gene, CDR1 is DFQATT and CDR2 is SNEGSKA (reference sequence). Deletions cut 3 bases from V and 5 bases from J, with 8 bases between. The CDR3 DNA reads TGCAGTGCTAGGGCTATAGACGAGCAGTACTTC. Residues: CSARAIDEQYF.

The gene calls are TRBV6-6 and TRBJ2-5; 12 bases map to TRBD2. Trimming cost V 6 bases and J 1 base; bases outside gene matches: 3. Germline V gene data show CDR1 as MNHNY and CDR2 as SVGAGI (reference sequence). The CDR3 is 15 residues long. The CDR3 here is CASRLAGGTQETQYF. The CDR3 coding sequence is TGTGCCAGCAGACTAGCGGGAGGCACCCAAGAGACCCAGTACTTC.

This clonotype has a handful of counts. The V gene is TRBV19, the J gene TRBJ2-7; D is undetermined. This CDR3 has 13 residues. The V gene lost 2 bases and the J gene lost 0 bases, with 5 bases spanning the gap. CDR1 LNHDA and CDR2 SQIVND come from the germline V gene (reference sequence). DNA of the CDR3: TGTGCCAGTAGTATACAGAGCTCCTACGAGCAGTACTTC. Protein: CASSIQSSYEQYF.

This clonotype turned up a few times. The chain is built from TRBV10-3 and TRBJ2-5; the match to TRBD2 covers 9 bases. V shed 11 bases, J shed 2 bases, and the junction held 6 bases outside the gene matches. Per the germline V gene, CDR1 is ENHRY and CDR2 is SYGVKD. The length of the CDR3 is 13 residues. The chain's CDR3 is CAVKRGEQETQYF. The CDR3 nucleotides are TGTGCCGTCAAGCGGGGGGAACAAGAGACCCAGTACTTC.

V is TRBV12-3 or TRBV12-4 and J is TRBJ1-4; tentatively, D is TRBD1 (6 bases). This CDR3 has 15 residues. Trimming took off 6 bases at V and 3 bases at J, with 14 bases between the two ends. Here the CDR3 DNA reads TGTGCCAGCAGCCAACAGGGCGGTTCTAATGAAAAACTGTTTTTT. It yields the protein CASSQQGGSNEKLFF.

The rearrangement joins TRBV29-1 to TRBJ2-1; D remains ambiguous. The J call is doubtful: the DNA matches TRBJ2-7 better. Per germline, CDR1 SQVTM and CDR2 ANQGSEA. This CDR3 region has 15 residues. The DNA for the CDR3 is TGCAGCGTTGAAGATAGGCATAGGAGCTCCTACGAGCAGTACTTC. Translating it yields CSVEDRHRSSYEQYF.

In this sample, this clonotype turned up many times. The V and J genes are TRBV7-9 and TRBJ2-5, with D tentatively TRBD1 (6 bases). Trimming cost V 2 bases and J 3 bases, with 10 bases left between them. The CDR3 contains 14 residues. In germline, CDR1 is SEHNR, CDR2 FQNEAQ (reference sequence). The CDR3 loop is CASSLSRGEETQYF. The CDR3, as DNA: TGTGCCAGCAGCTTATCCAGGGGTGAAGAGACCCAGTACTTC.

The V gene is TRBV6-6, the J gene TRBJ1-2; weak D call: TRBD1 (5 bases). The CDR3 has 14 residues. V lost 5 bases, J lost 0 bases, and 10 bases lay in between. Germline-derived CDR1 and CDR2 are MNHNY and SVGAGI (reference sequence). CDR3 sequence (DNA): TGTGCCAGCAGTGGAAGGGGACCTAACTATGGCTACACCTTC. Residues: CASSGRGPNYGYTF.